These 30 T cell receptor beta chains originate from one sample sequenced in a study of cytomegalovirus exposure and HLA in healthy donors. Data came from immunoSEQ multiplex PCR; TCRdb stores just in-frame clones and leaves some out. This table holds roughly 120,000 clones, approximately 88% found once. Sequencing was performed on PBMCs. Source of these receptors: a woman between 18 and 30 years old in good health and CMV-seropositive.

The chain carries TRBV19 and TRBJ1-3, with D possibly TRBD1 on 5 matching bases. The length of the CDR3 is 14 residues. Trimming removed 3 bases at V and 3 bases at J, with 9 bases between. The germline gives CDR1 LNHDA, CDR2 SQIVND (reference sequence). The CDR3, as DNA: TGTGCCAGTAGTATTTCGGGGGGTGGAAACACCATATATTTT. The encoded protein is CASSISGGGNTIYF.

V gene TRBV7-8 combines with J gene TRBJ2-1; D gene uncertain. The CDR3 sequence is 15 residues long. The V gene's germline CDR1 is SGHVS and CDR2 FQNEAQ. Trimming removed 1 base from V and 0 bases from J, with 7 bases in between. The CDR3: CASSLELSSYNEQFF. The CDR3 DNA is TGTGCCAGCAGCTTAGAACTGAGCTCCTACAATGAGCAGTTCTTC. Using reference TRBV7-8 and TRBJ2-1 for the parts outside the CDR3, the full variable domain is GAGVSQSPRYKVAKRGQDVALRCDPISGHVSLFWYQQALGQGPEFLTYFQNEAQLDKSGLPSDRFFAERPEGSVSTLKIQRTQQEDSAVYLCASSLELSSYNEQFFGPGTRLTVL.

The chain employs TRBV27 and TRBJ2-3; 12 nucleotides agree with TRBD2. The CDR3 spans 15 residues. CDR1 and CDR2 (germline): MNHEY, SMNVEV (reference sequence). The J segment lost 8 bases and the V segment lost 2 bases, leaving 5 bases of the junction unmatched. CDR3 in amino acids: CASSLASGGVGTQYF. The CDR3 DNA reads as TGTGCCAGCAGTTTAGCTAGCGGGGGGGTTGGTACGCAGTATTTT.

The chain employs TRBV5-4 and TRBJ1-2, with a possible D match to TRBD1 (6 bases). This CDR3 has 16 amino acids. Germline loops: CDR1 SGHNT, CDR2 YYREEE (reference sequence). Trimming took 1 base from V and 4 from J, leaving 17 bases between them. CDR3 loop: CASSLRTGQSLYGYTF. The CDR3 DNA sequence: TGTGCCAGCAGCTTGAGAACAGGGCAATCTCTCTATGGCTACACCTTC. Full variable domain (outside the CDR3, taken from reference TRBV5-4 and TRBJ1-2): ETGVTQSPTHLIKTRGQQVTLRCSSQSGHNTVSWYQQALGQGPQFIFQYYREEENGRGNFPPRFSGLQFPNYSSELNVNALELDDSALYLCASSLRTGQSLYGYTFGSGTRLTVV.

This clone occurred once. This chain joins TRBV2 and TRBJ2-2; D gene unclear. The CDR3 runs to 14 residues. In germline, CDR1 is SNHLY, CDR2 FYNNEI. Trimming shortened V by 5 bases and J by 0 bases, and 7 bases separated the two germline ends. This CDR3 reads CASSTTANTGELFF. CDR3 DNA: TGTGCCAGCAGTACCACGGCGAACACCGGGGAGCTGTTTTTT.

J is TRBJ1-3 and V is TRBV19; D possibly corresponds to TRBD1 (5 bases). The ends were cut back, 4 bases at V and 0 bases at J, with 16 bases in the middle. This CDR3 contains 17 residues. Germline values: CDR1 LNHDA, CDR2 SQIVND (reference sequence). DNA for the CDR3: TGTGCCAGTAGTACTCGGAACAGGATCTACTCTGGAAACACCATATATTTT. Translation: CASSTRNRIYSGNTIYF.

The rearrangement uses TRBV5-1 and TRBJ2-6; a possible D gene is TRBD2 (5 bases). CDR1 is SGHRS, CDR2 YFSETQ, per germline. This CDR3 spans 15 amino acids. Trimming cost V 1 base and J 4 bases, with 9 bases left between them. As DNA, the CDR3 is TGCGCCAGCAGCTTGATAGTAGCGGGGGCCAACGTCCTGACTTTC. Protein sequence: CASSLIVAGANVLTF.

This chain joins TRBV5-4 and TRBJ1-2, with 8 bases matching TRBD1. CDR1 and CDR2 (germline): SGHNT, YYREEE (reference sequence). V gave up 0 bases and J gave up 4 bases; unmatched junction bases: 5. The CDR3 consists of 15 residues. The CDR3 DNA sequence: TGTGCCAGCAGCTTGGGGGGGGGACAGGTCTATGGCTACACCTTC. Translation gives CASSLGGGQVYGYTF.

J is TRBJ2-1 and V is TRBV5-1, with D uncertain. CDR1 and CDR2 (germline): SGHRS, YFSETQ. The ends were cut back, 3 bases at V and 8 bases at J, with 15 bases in the middle. The CDR3 is made up of 14 amino acids. CDR3 residues: CASSSQPSRYEQFF. The CDR3 DNA follows: TGCGCCAGCAGCTCCCAGCCTAGTAGGTATGAGCAGTTCTTC.

The V call is TRBV9, the J call TRBJ2-7, with D perhaps matching TRBD1 (7 bases). CDR3 length: 14 residues. Trimming shortened V by 1 base and J by 3 bases, and 11 bases separated the two germline ends. Germline values: CDR1 SGDLS, CDR2 YYNGEE. This CDR3 is CASSVQGGDYEQYF. The CDR3, as DNA: TGTGCCAGCAGCGTACAGGGGGGAGACTACGAGCAGTACTTC.

The chain has TRBV19 and TRBJ1-4, with 7 bases lining up with TRBD1. The germline V gene encodes CDR1 LNHDA and CDR2 SQIVND (reference sequence). With V trimmed by 6 bases and J by 8 bases, 9 bases remained unmatched. The CDR3 loop spans 14 amino acids. The CDR3 DNA reads TGTGCCAGTAGCAAAACAGGGGTAGAGGAAAAACTGTTTTTT. This codes for CASSKTGVEEKLFF.

For the CDR3, the DNA is TGCGCCAGCAGCTTACCCGGGGGATTATCTAATGGCTACACCTTC. Translating it yields CASSLPGGLSNGYTF. The chain carries TRBV5-1 and TRBJ1-2; possibly TRBD1 for D (5 bases). The CDR3 length is 15 residues. V was pared by 2 bases and J by 6 bases, with 17 bases between. The germline V gene has CDR1 SGHRS and CDR2 YFSETQ.

The CDR3 here is CASSQPRGGGRETQYF. The CDR3 DNA is TGTGCCAGCAGTCAGCCGAGGGGGGGCGGGAGGGAGACCCAGTACTTC. This sequence joins TRBV27 and TRBJ2-5, with 8 positions matching TRBD2. The CDR3 is 16 residues long. V shed 5 bases, J shed 5 bases, and the junction held 13 bases outside the gene matches. Germline V gives CDR1 MNHEY, CDR2 SMNVEV (reference sequence).

The V and J genes are TRBV18 and TRBJ2-1; 8 bases map to TRBD2. The V gene end was trimmed by 4 bases and the J gene end by 2 bases; junction bases not matched to a gene: 7. This CDR3 is 16 amino acids long. Germline CDR1 and CDR2: KGHSH and LQKENI. The DNA of the CDR3 is TGTGCCAGCTCACTACAACGCGGGGGGACCTACAATGAGCAGTTCTTC. Translating gives CASSLQRGGTYNEQFF.

The rearrangement uses TRBV5-4 and TRBJ1-3; D gene unclear. From germline, CDR1 is SGHNT and CDR2 YYREEE (reference sequence). V was pared by 3 bases and J by 4 bases, with 11 bases between. The CDR3 covers 14 residues. The CDR3 sequence is CASSSPESGNTIYF. The CDR3 region has the DNA TGTGCCAGCAGCTCCCCGGAGTCCGGAAACACCATATATTTT.

The V gene is TRBV6-1, the J gene TRBJ2-5; 7 bases align to TRBD1. The CDR3 contains 12 residues. The V gene's germline CDR1 is MNHNS and CDR2 SASEGT. The J segment lost 2 bases and the V segment lost 8 bases, leaving 2 bases of the junction unmatched. The CDR3 spells CASGDRQETQYF. The DNA for the CDR3 is TGTGCCAGCGGGGACAGACAAGAGACCCAGTACTTC.

This clone was observed a few times. The rearrangement uses TRBV5-4 and TRBJ2-7; 8 positions match TRBD1. CDR3 length: 15 residues. Trimming at V came to 4 bases and at J to 0 bases, leaving 6 bases not matched to a gene. Germline-derived CDR1 and CDR2 are SGHNT and YYREEE (reference sequence). The CDR3: CASSPNRGSSYEQYF. In DNA form, the CDR3 reads TGTGCCAGCAGCCCTAACAGGGGGAGCTCCTACGAGCAGTACTTC.

This chain joins TRBV6-5 and TRBJ1-2; 10 bases line up with TRBD1. This CDR3 is 14 amino acids long. The ends lost 10 bases at V and 5 bases at J; junction bases unmatched: 10. Germline-derived CDR1 and CDR2 are MNHEY and SVGAGI. The CDR3 region has the DNA TGTGCCACCCGGCTCGCGGGACAGGGGTATGGCTACACCTTC. Amino acids: CATRLAGQGYGYTF.

A single count supports this clone. The CDR3, as DNA: TGCGCCAGCAGCCAAGATCGGCAGGGAGGGGCCGGGGAGCTGTTTTTT. Protein sequence: CASSQDRQGGAGELFF. This rearrangement joins TRBV4-3 to TRBJ2-2; 7 positions agree with TRBD2. CDR3 length equals 16 residues. Trimming at V came to 0 bases and at J to 6 bases, leaving 7 bases not matched to a gene. Germline V gene data show CDR1 as LGHNA and CDR2 as YSLEER.

The J gene is TRBJ2-7, the V gene TRBV29-1, with 9 bases aligning to TRBD2. Germline CDR1 SQVTM, CDR2 ANQGSEA. The CDR3 runs to 13 residues. V gave up 2 bases and J gave up 6 bases; unmatched junction bases: 5. The CDR3 is CSVESLAGREQYF. CDR3 DNA sequence: TGCAGCGTTGAAAGTCTAGCGGGACGCGAGCAGTACTTC.

The rearrangement uses TRBV5-5 and TRBJ2-7, with D possibly TRBD2 on 6 matching bases. Germline V gene data show CDR1 as SGHKS and CDR2 as YYEKEE (reference sequence). V gave up 4 bases and J gave up 9 bases, with 20 bases separating them. This CDR3 is built from 14 residues. This chain's CDR3 is CASSPGTGLRGQYF. As DNA, the CDR3 is TGTGCCAGCAGCCCCGGGACTGGACTAAGGGGGCAGTACTTC.

The chain couples TRBV7-3 to TRBJ2-2; perhaps TRBD2 as D (5 bases). CDR1 and CDR2 from the germline V gene are SGHTA and FQGTGA. The CDR3 has 15 residues. V was trimmed by 5 bases and J by 2 bases, leaving 12 bases between them. The CDR3 here is CASSPIGGNTGELFF. The CDR3 bases are TGTGCCAGCAGCCCAATTGGAGGAAACACCGGGGAGCTGTTTTTT.

The chain links TRBV9 to TRBJ1-2; unclear D gene. The CDR3 sequence is 16 residues long. Germline loops: CDR1 SGDLS, CDR2 YYNGEE. The V end was cut by 3 bases, the J end by 4 bases, with 19 bases between. The DNA of the CDR3 is TGTGCCAGCAGCGAGGGAGGTGGTGGCGGGTTCTATGGCTACACCTTC. This encodes CASSEGGGGGFYGYTF.

The chain recombines TRBV9 with TRBJ1-3; the D is unclear. Germline CDR1 reads SGDLS; CDR2 reads YYNGEE. The CDR3 has 16 residues. Trimming pared 0 bases from V and 0 bases from J, leaving 10 bases between. The CDR3 bases are TGTGCCAGCAGCGTAGGGGTGGGGAGCTCTGGAAACACCATATATTTT. Residues: CASSVGVGSSGNTIYF.

The CDR3 loop is CSAEDGSSYEQYF. The DNA for the CDR3 is TGCAGCGCGGAGGACGGCAGCTCCTACGAGCAGTACTTC. The rearrangement joins TRBV29-1 to TRBJ2-7; the D gene is possibly TRBD2 (5 bases). This CDR3 region has 13 residues. Per germline, CDR1 SQVTM and CDR2 ANQGSEA. V lost 7 bases to trimming and J lost 0 bases, with 13 bases between them.

The V and J genes are TRBV7-2 and TRBJ2-7, with 7 bases identical to TRBD2. The CDR3 spans 14 residues. After removal of 3 bases from V and 4 bases from J, the junction contained 6 bases not matched to a gene. CDR1 is SGHTA and CDR2 is FQGNSA in the germline V gene. CDR3 sequence (DNA): TGTGCCAGCAGCTTTCGGGGGGATCAATACGAGCAGTACTTC. Translating gives CASSFRGDQYEQYF.

V is TRBV10-3 and J is TRBJ1-2; possible D gene TRBD1, 5 bases. The V gene's germline CDR1 is ENHRY and CDR2 SYGVKD. The CDR3 runs to 13 residues. V dropped 5 bases and J dropped 7 bases, with 14 bases sitting between them. CDR3 bases: TGTGCCATCAGTCCCGCGGGGGGGGGTGGCTACACCTTC. This translates into CAISPAGGGGYTF.

The chain recombines TRBV5-4 with TRBJ1-4; D perhaps matches TRBD1 (6 bases). The V end lost 4 bases, the J end lost 7 bases, and 14 bases lay between the germline ends. CDR3 length equals 14 residues. Germline values: CDR1 SGHNT, CDR2 YYREEE (reference sequence). CDR3 DNA sequence: TGTGCCAGCAGCCAGGACAGTGGTAGTGAAAAACTGTTTTTT. Translated: CASSQDSGSEKLFF.

The chain has TRBV27 and TRBJ2-7; 9 bases line up with TRBD2. This CDR3 comprises 17 residues. V dropped 5 bases and J dropped 4; count of bases not matched to a gene: 15. Looked up from germline, CDR1 is MNHEY and CDR2 is SMNVEV (reference sequence). The CDR3 DNA sequence: TGTGCCAGCAGTCCCCAGGCGGCTAGCGGGACCGATTACGAGCAGTACTTC. It encodes CASSPQAASGTDYEQYF.

This rearrangement joins TRBV23-1 to TRBJ1-2, with D possibly being TRBD1 (6 bases). TRBV23-1 is treated as an ORF (open reading frame) with a function not yet certain. CDR3 length: 15 residues. V was clipped by 10 bases and J by 3 bases, with 21 bases between them. The CDR3 DNA sequence: TGCGCCATCCCCACCAGGGGTCTAGAGGACTATGGCTACACCTTC. Amino acid sequence: CAIPTRGLEDYGYTF.